What follows are 15 T cell receptor beta chains derived from one specimen sequenced in a study of blood T cell repertoires in COVID-19. Profiling relied on immunoSEQ multiplex PCR, and the TCRdb table lists in-frame clones only, not all of them. The table shows some 86,000 clones, with approximately 90% occurring only once. The sequenced sample was peripheral blood. These receptors came from a human donor with active COVID-19. The donor label of this sample is uncertain.

The chain is built from TRBV19 and TRBJ1-5, with a weak D call TRBD1 (5 bases). The CDR3 runs to 12 residues. Germline V gene lookup returns CDR1 LNHDA and CDR2 SQIVND (reference sequence). V was clipped by 6 bases and J by 6 bases, with 9 bases between them. CDR3 nucleotides: TGTGCCAGTAGGCGGGGGTCTCAGCCCCAGCATTTT. Translating gives CASRRGSQPQHF.

The V and J genes are TRBV6-5 and TRBJ2-1; a possible D gene is TRBD1 (5 bases). Trimming took off 4 bases at V and 7 bases at J, with 14 bases between the two ends. CDR3 length equals 14 residues. Germline V gives CDR1 MNHEY, CDR2 SVGAGI. The CDR3 loop reads CASSSSQGWNEQFF. CDR3 nucleotides: TGTGCCAGCAGTTCCAGCCAGGGTTGGAATGAGCAGTTCTTC.

This clone showed up just once. The chain carries TRBV7-9 and TRBJ1-5; TRBD1 matches 7 bases. V was pared by 4 bases and J by 4 bases, with 4 bases of the junction left unmatched. Per the germline V gene, CDR1 is SEHNR and CDR2 is FQNEAQ (reference sequence). CDR3 size: 14 residues. CDR3 protein: CASSSGGWNQPQHF. CDR3 DNA: TGTGCCAGCAGCTCAGGGGGATGGAATCAGCCCCAGCATTTT. Based on the CDR3 plus reference TRBV7-9 and TRBJ1-5, the full variable domain is DTGVSQNPRHKITKRGQNVTFRCDPISEHNRLYWYRQTLGQGPEFLTYFQNEAQLEKSRLLSDRFSAERPKGSFSTLEIQRTEQGDSAMYLCASSSGGWNQPQHFGDGTRLSIL.

This clone was observed a few times. The chain uses TRBV7-9 and TRBJ1-1; no clear D gene. Germline CDR1 SEHNR, CDR2 FQNEAQ (reference sequence). The CDR3 covers 9 residues. With 4 bases removed from V and 8 bases from J, the gap between germline ends came to 2 bases. The CDR3 DNA reads as TGTGCCAGCAGCTCAGAAGCTTTCTTT. As protein: CASSSEAFF.

J is TRBJ1-3 and V is TRBV28; possible D gene TRBD1, 6 bases. Germline V CDR1 and CDR2: MDHEN, SYDVKM. This CDR3 region has 13 residues. Trimming took off 6 bases at V and 8 bases at J, with 14 bases between the two ends. For the CDR3, the DNA is TGTGCCAGCAGAGTACAGGGTCGGGACACCATATATTTT. As protein: CASRVQGRDTIYF.

The rearrangement links TRBV28 to TRBJ1-2; 7 bases line up with TRBD1. CDR3 length: 14 amino acids. V lost 3 bases, J lost 8 bases, and 9 bases stayed unmatched. CDR1 MDHEN and CDR2 SYDVKM come from the germline V gene. The CDR3 DNA follows: TGTGCCAGCAGTTTGGGCAGGGGGAAGGAAGGCTACACCTTC. Its translation: CASSLGRGKEGYTF.

This chain connects TRBV2 to TRBJ2-3; 12 bases are a match to TRBD2. Unmatched junction bases numbered 8, after V lost 5 bases and J lost 2 bases. The length of the CDR3 is 17 residues. Looked up from germline, CDR1 is SNHLY and CDR2 is FYNNEI. The CDR3 protein is CASSRWTSGASTDTQYF. In DNA, the CDR3 is TGTGCCAGCAGTCGTTGGACTAGCGGGGCCTCCACAGATACGCAGTATTTT.

The rearrangement links TRBV28 to TRBJ1-6; a possible D gene is TRBD1 (5 bases). With 4 bases removed from V and 6 bases from J, the gap between germline ends came to 10 bases. This CDR3 comprises 14 residues. Germline V gives CDR1 MDHEN, CDR2 SYDVKM. The CDR3 reads CASSSMGLNSPLHF. The CDR3 coding sequence is TGTGCCAGCAGTTCGATGGGGCTTAATTCACCCCTCCACTTT.

The chain links TRBV7-3 to TRBJ2-1; D might be TRBD2 (5 bases). Germline-derived CDR1 and CDR2 are SGHTA and FQGTGA. The CDR3 runs 17 residues. V lost 0 bases, J lost 2 bases, and 14 bases lay in between. The CDR3 nucleotides are TGTGCCAGCAGCTTAACAGGGTTCGGGATCCCCTACAATGAGCAGTTCTTC. Protein: CASSLTGFGIPYNEQFF. Full variable domain (remainder filled in from reference TRBV7-3 and TRBJ2-1): GAGVSQTPSNKVTEKGKYVELRCDPISGHTALYWYRQSLGQGPEFLIYFQGTGAADDSGLPNDRFFAVRPEGSVSTLKIQRTERGDSAVYLCASSLTGFGIPYNEQFFGPGTRLTVL.

V is TRBV3-1 (or the pseudogene TRBV3-2) and J is TRBJ2-7; TRBD2 is a possible D gene (6 bases). The V end was cut by 4 bases, the J end by 4 bases, with 11 bases between. The CDR3 spans 13 residues. Germline-derived CDR1 and CDR2 are LGHDT and YNNKEL (reference sequence). CDR3 DNA: TGTGCCAGCAGCCCCTTCGGAGGGTACGAGCAGTACTTC. It specifies CASSPFGGYEQYF.

J is TRBJ2-7 and V is TRBV10-3; tentative D call: TRBD2 (5 bases). Germline CDR1 is ENHRY and CDR2 is SYGVKD. V gave up 6 bases and J gave up 2 bases, with 17 bases separating them. This CDR3 is 15 amino acids long. This chain's CDR3 is CAISPWEPDTYEQYF. In nucleotides, the CDR3 is TGTGCCATCAGCCCTTGGGAGCCCGACACCTACGAGCAGTACTTC.

The chain is built from TRBV7-2 and TRBJ1-2; tentatively, D is TRBD1 (6 bases). The CDR3 has 16 amino acids. The germline CDR1 and CDR2 sequences are SGHTA and FQGNSA. With 5 bases removed from V and 2 bases from J, the gap between germline ends came to 18 bases. DNA of the CDR3: TGTGCCAGCAGCCCCCGTGGGGGGGCCGGGAACTATGGCTACACCTTC. Protein sequence: CASSPRGGAGNYGYTF.

The J gene is TRBJ1-4, the V gene TRBV19; D is possibly TRBD1 (6 bases). CDR1 is LNHDA and CDR2 is SQIVND in the germline V gene (reference sequence). Trimming left V 6 bases short and J 8 bases short, with 22 bases between. This CDR3 has 16 residues. CDR3 nucleotides: TGTGCCAGTAGACCTAGTCGAAGGTCCAGGGGCGAAAAACTGTTTTTT. Its translation: CASRPSRRSRGEKLFF.

CDR3 protein: CASREQGTHRSTDTQYF. Here the CDR3 DNA reads TGTGCCAGCAGAGAACAGGGGACCCACCGTAGCACAGATACGCAGTATTTT. The chain has TRBV6-1 and TRBJ2-3, with TRBD1 matching 7 bases. Germline V gives CDR1 MNHNS, CDR2 SASEGT. V lost 6 bases to trimming and J lost 0 bases; unmatched junction nucleotides: 12. This CDR3 comprises 17 residues.

J is TRBJ1-2 and V is TRBV29-1; 9 bases are shared with TRBD1. The trim removed 4 bases at V and 6 bases at J, leaving 3 bases unmatched. Germline CDR1 and CDR2: SQVTM and ANQGSEA. CDR3 length: 12 amino acids. DNA of the CDR3: TGCAGCGTTGGACACAGGGGGCATGGCTACACCTTC. As protein: CSVGHRGHGYTF.